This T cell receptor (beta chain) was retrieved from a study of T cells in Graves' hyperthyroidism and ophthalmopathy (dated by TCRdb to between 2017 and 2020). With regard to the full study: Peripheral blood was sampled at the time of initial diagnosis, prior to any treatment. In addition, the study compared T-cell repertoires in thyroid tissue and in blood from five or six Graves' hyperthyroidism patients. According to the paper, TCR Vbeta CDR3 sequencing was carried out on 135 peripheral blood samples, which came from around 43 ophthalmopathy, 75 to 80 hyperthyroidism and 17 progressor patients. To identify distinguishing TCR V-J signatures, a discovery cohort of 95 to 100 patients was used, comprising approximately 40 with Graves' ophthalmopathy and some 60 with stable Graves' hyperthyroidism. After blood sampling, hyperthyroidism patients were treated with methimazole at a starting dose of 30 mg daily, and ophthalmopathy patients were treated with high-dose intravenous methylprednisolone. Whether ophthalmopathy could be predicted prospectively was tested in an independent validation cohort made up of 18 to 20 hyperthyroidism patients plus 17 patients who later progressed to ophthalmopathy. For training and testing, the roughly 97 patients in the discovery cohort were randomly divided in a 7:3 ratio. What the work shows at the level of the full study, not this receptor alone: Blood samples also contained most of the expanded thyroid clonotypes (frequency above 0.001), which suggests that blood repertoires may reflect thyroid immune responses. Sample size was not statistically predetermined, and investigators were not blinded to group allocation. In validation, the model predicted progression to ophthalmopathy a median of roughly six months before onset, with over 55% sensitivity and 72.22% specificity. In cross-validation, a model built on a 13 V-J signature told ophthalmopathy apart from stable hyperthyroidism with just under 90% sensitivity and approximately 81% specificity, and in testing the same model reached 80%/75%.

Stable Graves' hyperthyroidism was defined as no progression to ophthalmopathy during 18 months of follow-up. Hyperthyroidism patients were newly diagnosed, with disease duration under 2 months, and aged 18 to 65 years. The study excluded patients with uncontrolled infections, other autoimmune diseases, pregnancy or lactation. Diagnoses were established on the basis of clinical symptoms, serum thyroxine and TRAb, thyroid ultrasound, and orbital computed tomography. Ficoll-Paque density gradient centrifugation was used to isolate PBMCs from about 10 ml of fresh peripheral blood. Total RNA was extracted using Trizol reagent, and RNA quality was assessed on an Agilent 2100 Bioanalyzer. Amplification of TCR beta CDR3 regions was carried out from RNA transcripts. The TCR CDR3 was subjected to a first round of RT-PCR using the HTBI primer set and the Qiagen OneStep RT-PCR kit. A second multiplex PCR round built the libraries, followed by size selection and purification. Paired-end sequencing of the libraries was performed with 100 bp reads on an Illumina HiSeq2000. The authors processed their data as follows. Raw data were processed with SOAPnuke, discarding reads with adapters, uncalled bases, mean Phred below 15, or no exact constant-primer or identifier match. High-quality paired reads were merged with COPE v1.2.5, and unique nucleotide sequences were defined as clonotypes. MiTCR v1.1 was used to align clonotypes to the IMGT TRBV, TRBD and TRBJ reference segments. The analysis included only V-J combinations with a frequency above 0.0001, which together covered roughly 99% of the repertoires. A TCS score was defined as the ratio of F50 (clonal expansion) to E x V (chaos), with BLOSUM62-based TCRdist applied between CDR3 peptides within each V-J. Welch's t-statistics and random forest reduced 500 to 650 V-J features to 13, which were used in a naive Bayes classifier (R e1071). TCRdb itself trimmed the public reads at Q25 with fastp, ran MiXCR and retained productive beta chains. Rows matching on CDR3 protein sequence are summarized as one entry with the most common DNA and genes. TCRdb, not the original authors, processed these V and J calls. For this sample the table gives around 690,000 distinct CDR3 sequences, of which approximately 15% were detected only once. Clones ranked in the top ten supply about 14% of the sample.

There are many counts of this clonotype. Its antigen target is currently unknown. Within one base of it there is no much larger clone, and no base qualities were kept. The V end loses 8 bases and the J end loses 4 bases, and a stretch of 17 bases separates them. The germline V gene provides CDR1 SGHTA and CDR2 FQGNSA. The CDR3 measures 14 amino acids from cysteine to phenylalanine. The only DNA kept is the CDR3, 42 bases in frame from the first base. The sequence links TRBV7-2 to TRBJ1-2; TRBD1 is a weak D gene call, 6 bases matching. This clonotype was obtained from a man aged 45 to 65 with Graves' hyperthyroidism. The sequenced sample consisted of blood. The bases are TGTGCCAGCTCCTTCGGGGGGGCATTCTATGGCTACACCTTC. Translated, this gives CASSFGGAFYGYTF. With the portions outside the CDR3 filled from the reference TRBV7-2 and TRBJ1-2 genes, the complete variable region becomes GAGVSQSPSNKVTEKGKDVELRCDPISGHTALYWYRQSLGQGLEFLIYFQGNSAPDKSGLPSDRFSAERTGGSVSTLTIQRTQQEDSAVYLCASSFGGAFYGYTFGSGTRLTVV.